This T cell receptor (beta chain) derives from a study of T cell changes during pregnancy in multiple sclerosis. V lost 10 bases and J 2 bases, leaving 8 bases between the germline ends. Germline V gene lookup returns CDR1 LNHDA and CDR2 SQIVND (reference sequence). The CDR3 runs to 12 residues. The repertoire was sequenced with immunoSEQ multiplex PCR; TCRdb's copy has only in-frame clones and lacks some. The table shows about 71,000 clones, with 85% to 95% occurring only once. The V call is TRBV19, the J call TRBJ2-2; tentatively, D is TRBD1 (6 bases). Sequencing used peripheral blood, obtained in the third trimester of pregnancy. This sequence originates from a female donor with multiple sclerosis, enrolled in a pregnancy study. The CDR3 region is CAMDRNTGELFF. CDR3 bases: TGTGCCATGGACAGAAACACCGGGGAGCTGTTTTTT.